One T cell receptor (beta chain) is described in this entry. Measured with immunoSEQ multiplex PCR; TCRdb has only the in-frame clones, and not every one. The sample records around 230,000 clones, roughly 91% being singletons. Clinical history reported by participants formed the basis on which cohorts were assigned. Germline CDR1 and CDR2: SEHNR and FQNEAQ (reference sequence). The CDR3 has 14 amino acids. Trimming took 5 bases from V and 8 from J, leaving 16 bases between them. The source of the sample is a study of blood T cell repertoires in COVID-19. This sequence was found in a woman in her 30s with acute COVID-19. The chain couples TRBV7-9 to TRBJ2-1; D not resolved. The sequenced sample was PBMCs or T cells enriched from blood (not recorded which). CDR3 DNA: TGTGCCAGCAGCCTGCGATCGCTCTCGGATGAGCAGTTCTTC. It yields the protein CASSLRSLSDEQFF.